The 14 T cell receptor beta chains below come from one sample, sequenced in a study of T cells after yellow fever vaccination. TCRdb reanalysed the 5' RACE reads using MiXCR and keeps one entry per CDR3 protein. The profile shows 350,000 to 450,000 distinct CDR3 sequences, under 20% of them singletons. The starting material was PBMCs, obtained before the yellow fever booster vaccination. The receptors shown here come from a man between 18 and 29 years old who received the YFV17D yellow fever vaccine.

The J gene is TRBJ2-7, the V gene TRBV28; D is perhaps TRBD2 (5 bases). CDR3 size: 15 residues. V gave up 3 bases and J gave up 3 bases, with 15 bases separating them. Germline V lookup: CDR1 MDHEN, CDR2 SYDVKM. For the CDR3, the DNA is TGTGCCAGCAGTTTGAGGGAGACAAGTATCTACGAGCAGTACGTC. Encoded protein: CASSLRETSIYEQYV.

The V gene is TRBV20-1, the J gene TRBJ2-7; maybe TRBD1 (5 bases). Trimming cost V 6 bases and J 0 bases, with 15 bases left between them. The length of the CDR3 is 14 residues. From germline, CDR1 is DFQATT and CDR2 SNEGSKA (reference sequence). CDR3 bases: TGCAGTGCGAAGGGGTCCACGGACTCCTACGAGCAGTACGTC. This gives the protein CSAKGSTDSYEQYV.

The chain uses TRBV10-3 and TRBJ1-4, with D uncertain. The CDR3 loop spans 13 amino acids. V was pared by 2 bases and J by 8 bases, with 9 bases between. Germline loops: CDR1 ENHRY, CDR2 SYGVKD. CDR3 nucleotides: TGTGCCATCAGTGAGAACGAGAGGGAAAAACTGTTTTTT. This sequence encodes CAISENEREKLFF.

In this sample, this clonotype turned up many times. CDR3 DNA sequence: TGCGCCAGCAGCCAGAGACTAGCGGGGTCAGATACGCAGTATTTT. Encoded protein: CASSQRLAGSDTQYF. The chain combines TRBV5-1 with TRBJ2-3, with 11 bases aligning to TRBD2. J gave up 4 bases and V 4 bases, and 5 bases lay outside the gene matches. This CDR3 contains 15 residues. Germline CDR1 and CDR2: SGHRS and YFSETQ.

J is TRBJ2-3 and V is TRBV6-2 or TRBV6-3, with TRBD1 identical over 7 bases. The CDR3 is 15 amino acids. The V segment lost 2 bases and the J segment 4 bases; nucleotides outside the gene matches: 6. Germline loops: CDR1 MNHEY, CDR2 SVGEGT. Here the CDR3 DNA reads TGTGCCAGCAGTTACAGACAGGGAAGGGCAGATACGCAGTATTTT. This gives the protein CASSYRQGRADTQYF.

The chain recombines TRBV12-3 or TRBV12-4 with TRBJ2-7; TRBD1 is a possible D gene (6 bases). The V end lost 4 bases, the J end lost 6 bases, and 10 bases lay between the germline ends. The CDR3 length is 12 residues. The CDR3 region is CASSSETGEQYV. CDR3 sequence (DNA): TGTGCCAGCAGTTCTGAGACAGGCGAGCAGTACGTC.

The CDR3 sequence is CASQGVNQPQHF. The CDR3 nucleotides read TGTGCCAGTCAGGGGGTCAATCAGCCCCAGCATTTT. The V gene is TRBV28, the J gene TRBJ1-5; 7 bases line up with TRBD1. There are 12 residues in the CDR3. In germline, CDR1 is MDHEN, CDR2 SYDVKM. With V trimmed by 9 bases and J by 3 bases, 2 bases remained unmatched.

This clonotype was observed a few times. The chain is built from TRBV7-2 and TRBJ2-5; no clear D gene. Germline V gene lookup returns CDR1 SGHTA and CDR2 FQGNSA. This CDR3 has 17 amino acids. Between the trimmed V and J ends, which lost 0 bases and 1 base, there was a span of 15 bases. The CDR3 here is CASSLANSAGLQETQYF. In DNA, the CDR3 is TGTGCCAGCAGCTTAGCGAACTCGGCCGGCCTCCAAGAGACCCAGTACTTC.

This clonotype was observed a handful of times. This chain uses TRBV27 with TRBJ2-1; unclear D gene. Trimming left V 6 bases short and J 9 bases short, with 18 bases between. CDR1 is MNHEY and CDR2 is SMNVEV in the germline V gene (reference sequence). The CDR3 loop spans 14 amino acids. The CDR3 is CASSFGPPLGEQFF. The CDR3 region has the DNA TGTGCCAGCAGCTTCGGACCTCCCCTGGGTGAGCAGTTCTTC.

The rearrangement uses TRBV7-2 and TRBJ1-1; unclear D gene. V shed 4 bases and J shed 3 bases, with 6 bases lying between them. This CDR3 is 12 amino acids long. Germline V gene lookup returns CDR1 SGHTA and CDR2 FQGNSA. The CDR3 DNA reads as TGTGCCAGCAGCTCCCCGGACACTGAAGCTTTCTTT. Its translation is CASSSPDTEAFF. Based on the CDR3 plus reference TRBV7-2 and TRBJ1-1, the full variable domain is GAGVSQSPSNKVTEKGKDVELRCDPISGHTALYWYRQSLGQGLEFLIYFQGNSAPDKSGLPSDRFSAERTGGSVSTLTIQRTQQEDSAVYLCASSSPDTEAFFGQGTRLTVV.

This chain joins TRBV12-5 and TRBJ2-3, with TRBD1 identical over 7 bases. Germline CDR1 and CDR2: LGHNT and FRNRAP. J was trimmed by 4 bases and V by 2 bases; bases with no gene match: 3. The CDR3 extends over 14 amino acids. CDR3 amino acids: CASGLLQGSDTQYF. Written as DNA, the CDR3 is TGTGCTAGTGGTTTGCTACAGGGGTCAGATACGCAGTATTTT.

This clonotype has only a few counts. The CDR3 reads CASSFAGWAFF. As DNA, the CDR3 is TGTGCCAGCAGCTTTGCAGGGTGGGCTTTCTTT. The chain joins TRBV7-9 to TRBJ1-1; a possible D gene is TRBD1 (5 bases). The germline gives CDR1 SEHNR, CDR2 FQNEAQ (reference sequence). This CDR3 is built from 11 residues. The V gene lost 3 bases and the J gene lost 11 bases, with 10 bases spanning the gap.

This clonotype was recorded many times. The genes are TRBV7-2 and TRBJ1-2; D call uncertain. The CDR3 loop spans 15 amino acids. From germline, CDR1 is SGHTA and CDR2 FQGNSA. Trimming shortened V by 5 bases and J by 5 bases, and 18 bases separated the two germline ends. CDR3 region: CASSDAQGPGYGYTF. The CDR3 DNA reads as TGTGCCAGCAGCGACGCCCAAGGCCCCGGGTATGGCTACACCTTC.

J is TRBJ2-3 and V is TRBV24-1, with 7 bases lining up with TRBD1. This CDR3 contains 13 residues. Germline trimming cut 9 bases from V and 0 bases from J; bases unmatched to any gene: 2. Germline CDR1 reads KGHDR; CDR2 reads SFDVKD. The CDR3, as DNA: TGTGCCACCGGGGACAGTAGCACAGATACGCAGTATTTT. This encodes CATGDSSTDTQYF.